This TCR beta chain is from a study of monozygotic twins with inflammatory bowel disease. Study-level points and caveats: Especially with disease activity, IBD patients shared fewer clonotypes with others than healthy twins did.

As concerns this clonotype: Its target is not known.

Germline V lookup: CDR1 SGHDT, CDR2 YYEEEE. The CDR3 totals 14 residues. From its re-call of the 5' RACE reads, TCRdb lists each CDR3 protein once, without DNA. Across about 160,000 distinct CDR3 sequences, the top ten clones capture roughly 3% of the sample. The receptor was derived from a human donor with ulcerative colitis or Crohn's disease, or a healthy co-twin of an affected twin (not recorded which). Sequenced material: blood. This chain uses TRBV5-6 with TRBJ1-4. The CDR3 loop reads CASSLGRNEEKLFF.